This T cell receptor beta chain is drawn from a study of beta chain features in type 1 diabetes. Populations isolated by sorting all had purity greater than 95%. This clone has just a few counts. Its specificity is not known. Regarding the study as a whole: Type 1 diabetes patients had TCRB CDR3s that were shorter (moderately but significantly so) in all four CD4+ subsets. Possibly, sequencing cDNA over-represented cells that had high TCR expression levels.

The germline CDR1 and CDR2 sequences are MNHNY and SVGAGI (reference sequence). The CDR3 spans 13 residues. Trimming took off 4 bases at V and 12 bases at J, with 19 bases between the two ends. Expressed TCRB transcripts got sequenced, as all isolated RNA was reverse transcribed. TCRdb's table, derived via immunoSEQ multiplex PCR, lists solely in-frame clones and lacks some. The sample has 300,000 to 350,000 clones; 7% to 9% are singletons. The chain links TRBV6-6 to TRBJ2-7; D is perhaps TRBD2 (5 bases). The sequence was collected from a woman aged 18 to 35 in good health. The sequenced sample was central memory CD4+ T cells from blood. The CDR3 coding sequence is TGTGCCAGCAGTTCCTCCGGGGATAAGACCGCGTACTTC. Amino acid sequence: CASSSSGDKTAYF.